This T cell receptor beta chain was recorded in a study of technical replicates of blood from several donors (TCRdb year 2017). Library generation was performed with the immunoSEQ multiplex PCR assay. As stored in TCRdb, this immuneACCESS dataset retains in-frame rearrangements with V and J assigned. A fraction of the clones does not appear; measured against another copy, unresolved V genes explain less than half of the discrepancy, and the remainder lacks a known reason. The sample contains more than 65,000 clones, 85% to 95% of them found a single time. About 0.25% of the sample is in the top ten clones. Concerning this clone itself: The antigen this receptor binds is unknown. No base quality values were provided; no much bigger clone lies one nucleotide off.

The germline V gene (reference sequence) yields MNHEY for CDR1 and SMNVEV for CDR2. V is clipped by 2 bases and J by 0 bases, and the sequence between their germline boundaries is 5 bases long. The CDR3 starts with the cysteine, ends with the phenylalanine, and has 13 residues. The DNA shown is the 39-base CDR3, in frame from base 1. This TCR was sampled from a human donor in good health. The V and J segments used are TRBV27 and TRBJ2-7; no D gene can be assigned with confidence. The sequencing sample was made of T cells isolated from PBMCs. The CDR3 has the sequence CASSLKPSYEQYF. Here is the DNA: TGTGCCAGCAGTTTAAAGCCCTCCTACGAGCAGTACTTC.